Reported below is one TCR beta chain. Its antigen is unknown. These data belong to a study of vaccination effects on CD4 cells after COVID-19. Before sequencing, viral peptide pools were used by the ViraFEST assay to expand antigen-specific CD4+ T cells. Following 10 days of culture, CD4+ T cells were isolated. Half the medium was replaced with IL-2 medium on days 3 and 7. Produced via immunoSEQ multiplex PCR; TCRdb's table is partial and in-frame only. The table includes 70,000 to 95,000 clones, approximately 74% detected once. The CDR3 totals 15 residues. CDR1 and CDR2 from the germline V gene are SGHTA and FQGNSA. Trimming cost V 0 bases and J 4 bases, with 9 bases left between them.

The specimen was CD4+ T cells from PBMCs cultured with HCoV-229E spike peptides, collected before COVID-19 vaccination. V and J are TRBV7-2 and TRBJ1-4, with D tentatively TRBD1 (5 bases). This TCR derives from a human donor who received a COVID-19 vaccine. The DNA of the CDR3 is TGTGCCAGCAGCTTAGCCAGGGTGAATAATGAAAAACTGTTTTTT. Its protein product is CASSLARVNNEKLFF.